The rows below give T cell receptor beta chains drawn from one sample of a study of Ad26.COV2.S vaccination and SARS-CoV-2 variants. The data were produced by immunoSEQ multiplex PCR, yet TCRdb's version contains in-frame clones alone and is incomplete. This table holds approximately 300,000 clones, around 84% found once. The material was peripheral blood, obtained in a trial of Ad26.COV2.S vaccine versus placebo. The receptors stem from a person between 18 and 59 years old who received the Ad26.COV2.S COVID-19 vaccine or a placebo. Both conserved end residues are part of each CDR3. The D gene is left open where the match is weak. Size is stated for part of the rows, as once, few or many counts, or as a class when the clone is expanded.

length,V,J,D,size,DNA,CDR3
14,TRBV18,TRBJ1-1,.,.,TGTGCCAGCTCACCCGGTCCTCGAGATACTGAAGCTTTCTTT,CASSPGPRDTEAFF
13,TRBV3-1/TRBV3-2,TRBJ1-2,.,.,TGTGCCAGCAGCCAAAGGGGCGCCCTCGGCTACACCTTC,CASSQRGALGYTF
13,TRBV12-3/TRBV12-4,TRBJ2-2,.,.,TGTGCCAGCAGTCGACAGGACACCGGGGAGCTGTTTTTT,CASSRQDTGELFF
17,TRBV19,TRBJ1-2,.,.,TGTGCCAGTAGTATAGCACAGCCGATCCAAGCTAACTATGGCTACACCTTC,CASSIAQPIQANYGYTF
18,TRBV19,TRBJ2-7,.,.,TGTGCCAGTAGTATAGAGCCTTTGAAAAGGGCGCATAAGGGCGAGCAGTACTTC,CASSIEPLKRAHKGEQYF
14,TRBV6-4,TRBJ2-6,.,many,TGTGCCAGCAGTGACAGGGTTGGGGCCAACGTCCTGACTTTC,CASSDRVGANVLTF
16,TRBV6-9,TRBJ1-1,.,.,TGTGCCAGCAGTCTTGGGGCTTCGGGGCGCAGGACTGAAGCTTTCTTT,CASSLGASGRRTEAFF
15,TRBV7-6,TRBJ2-1,.,.,TGTGCCAGCAGTAAGACCACGAGCTCCTACAATGAGCAGTTCTTC,CASSKTTSSYNEQFF
15,TRBV2,TRBJ2-1,TRBD2,.,TGTGCCAGCAGTGGGACTAGCGGGGGGGCCTACGAGCAGTTCTTC,CASSGTSGGAYEQFF
15,TRBV7-9,TRBJ1-4,.,once,TGTGCCAGCAGCTGGGGGCGGGGAGAAAATGAAAAACTGTTTTTT,CASSWGRGENEKLFF
16,TRBV5-4,TRBJ2-7,.,once,TGTGCCAGCAGCTTTAGACGGGTCAGAACCTCAGGAGAGCAGTACTTC,CASSFRRVRTSGEQYF
16,TRBV5-6,TRBJ1-2,TRBD1,.,TGTGCCAGCAGCTGGGCCGGACAGGTGACTAACTATGGCTACACCTTC,CASSWAGQVTNYGYTF
16,TRBV4-1,TRBJ2-5,.,.,TGCGCCAGCAGCCAAGGTCGACCCTGGCGGGTCGAGACCCAGTACTTC,CASSQGRPWRVETQYF
14,TRBV18,TRBJ1-1,.,.,TGTGCCAGCTCACCACGGGGAGTGTACACTGAAGCTTTCTTT,CASSPRGVYTEAFF
18,TRBV9,TRBJ1-6,.,.,TGTGCCAGCAGCGGAAGCAGGACATCGAGCTCCTATAATTCACCCCTCCACTTT,CASSGSRTSSSYNSPLHF
16,TRBV19,TRBJ1-4,.,once,TGTGCCAGTAGTAGCCAGAGGCGTGAAAGAGGCGAAAAACTGTTTTTT,CASSSQRRERGEKLFF
14,TRBV7-7,TRBJ2-2,TRBD2,.,TGTGCTAGCAGCAGGGGACTAGACGGCGGGGAGCTGTTTTTT,CASSRGLDGGELFF
15,TRBV6-5,TRBJ2-1,TRBD2,.,TGTGCCAGCAGTTCGGCCAGCGGGGGGGACAATGAGCAGTTCTTC,CASSSASGGDNEQFF
14,TRBV9,TRBJ2-2,.,.,TGTGCCAGCAGCGTAGATCGACTCACCGGGGAGCTGTTTTTT,CASSVDRLTGELFF
15,TRBV4-2,TRBJ1-2,.,.,TGTGCCAGCAGCCAAATAGACCCCGGCCACTATGGCTACACCTTC,CASSQIDPGHYGYTF
18,TRBV27,TRBJ2-7,TRBD2,.,TGTGCCAGCAGTTTAAAGTCCGGGCAGCGGGGGTTCCCCTACGAGCAGTACTTC,CASSLKSGQRGFPYEQYF
13,TRBV10-3,TRBJ2-5,TRBD2,.,TGTGCCATCAGTTGGACTAGCGAAGAGACCCAGTACTTC,CAISWTSEETQYF
16,TRBV3-1/TRBV3-2,TRBJ2-1,TRBD1,.,TGTGCCAGCAGCCAAGTGGTCCGGACAGGGAACAATGAGCAGTTCTTC,CASSQVVRTGNNEQFF
15,TRBV6-2/TRBV6-3,TRBJ1-5,.,.,TGTGCCAGCAGTTACTCGAAAGGGCGAGATCAGCCCCAGCATTTT,CASSYSKGRDQPQHF
19,TRBV7-9,TRBJ2-3,TRBD1,.,TGTGCCAGCAGCTTAGTAGGGGCATTTGGGACAGGGGCGACAGATACGCAGTATTTT,CASSLVGAFGTGATDTQYF
13,TRBV9,TRBJ1-1,.,.,TGTGCCAGCAGCGCGAGGGTGGACACTGAAGCTTTCTTT,CASSARVDTEAFF
14,TRBV10-3,TRBJ2-1,TRBD2,.,TGTGCCATCAGTGAACCCAGCGGGGCCAATGAGCAGTTCTTC,CAISEPSGANEQFF
11,TRBV19,TRBJ2-2,.,.,TGTGCCACATACCAGGGCCGGGAGCTGTTTTTT,CATYQGRELFF
14,TRBV5-1,TRBJ1-1,TRBD1,.,TGCGCCAGCACCCCGGGACAGGGGTTCACTGAAGCTTTCTTT,CASTPGQGFTEAFF
14,TRBV19,TRBJ1-6,.,.,TGTGCCAGTAGTATACCGATCGCGGATTCACCCCTCCACTTT,CASSIPIADSPLHF
14,TRBV18,TRBJ1-1,.,.,TGTGCCAGCTCACCACCTGGACAAAACACTGAAGCTTTCTTT,CASSPPGQNTEAFF
20,TRBV4-1,TRBJ2-2,.,.,TGCGCCAGCAGCCACCCGGGACCCAAACACACCCTTCGGGTCACCGGGGAGCTGTTTTTT,CASSHPGPKHTLRVTGELFF
15,TRBV5-4,TRBJ2-3,.,.,TGTGCCACCAAAGGGGGCGGGGGCCGCACAGATACGCAGTATTTT,CATKGGGGRTDTQYF
15,TRBV5-4,TRBJ2-3,.,.,TGTGCCAGCAGCTTGGCCCCGAGTAGCACAGATACGCAGTATTTT,CASSLAPSSTDTQYF
17,TRBV15,TRBJ1-4,TRBD1,.,TGTGCCACCAGCAGAGCCGGTGGGGGACAGGCTAATGAAAAACTGTTTTTT,CATSRAGGGQANEKLFF
16,TRBV6-2/TRBV6-3,TRBJ1-5,.,few,TGTGCCAGCAGTCTACACCCGACAGCAGGCAATCAGCCCCAGCATTTT,CASSLHPTAGNQPQHF
15,TRBV9,TRBJ2-3,.,.,TGTGCCAGCAGCCTCGGGGCGGTAAGCACAGATACGCAGTATTTT,CASSLGAVSTDTQYF
16,TRBV14,TRBJ1-3,.,.,TGTGCCAGCAGCCAAGAGTCGGGGTTTCGCGGAAACACCATATATTTT,CASSQESGFRGNTIYF
17,TRBV6-2/TRBV6-3,TRBJ1-1,.,.,TGTGCCAGCAGTTACTCGGCCCCAGGCCGCTCGAACACTGAAGCTTTCTTT,CASSYSAPGRSNTEAFF
15,TRBV6-5,TRBJ2-7,.,.,TGTGCCAGCAGTAGGGACACCTTGCCGTACTACGAGCAGTACTTC,CASSRDTLPYYEQYF
13,TRBV2,TRBJ2-3,TRBD2,once,TGTGCCAGCAACCTAGCGGGGGAAGATACGCAGTATTTT,CASNLAGEDTQYF
12,TRBV7-9,TRBJ1-6,.,.,TGTGCCAGCAGCTTACTAGATTCACCCCTCCACTTT,CASSLLDSPLHF
14,TRBV5-1,TRBJ2-2,.,once,TGCGCCAGCAGGCCCTACCTAAACACCGGGGAGCTGTTTTTT,CASRPYLNTGELFF
14,TRBV5-1,TRBJ2-4,.,.,TGCGCCAGCAGCTTGGAACAGGGCAAAAACATTCAGTACTTC,CASSLEQGKNIQYF
19,TRBV9,TRBJ2-3,TRBD2,.,TGTGCCAGCAGCGTAGCTGGGGGTTTAGCGGGGATTAGCACAGATACGCAGTATTTT,CASSVAGGLAGISTDTQYF
13,TRBV30,TRBJ1-5,.,many,TGTGCCTGGGACCCAGGGAGCAATCAGCCCCAGCATTTT,CAWDPGSNQPQHF
13,TRBV12-3/TRBV12-4,TRBJ1-2,.,.,TGTGCCAGCAGGATCGCGGGAAACTATGGCTACACCTTC,CASRIAGNYGYTF
14,TRBV5-1,TRBJ1-1,.,few,TGCGCCAGCAGCTTGGGACAAATGAACACTGAAGCTTTCTTT,CASSLGQMNTEAFF
13,TRBV10-1,TRBJ2-2,.,.,TGCGCCAGCAGACAGGGTGGTGTCGGGGAGCTGTTTTTT,CASRQGGVGELFF
14,TRBV30,TRBJ1-2,.,few,TGTGCCTGGAGTGTAGATTCCAACGACTATGGCTACACCTTC,CAWSVDSNDYGYTF
15,TRBV5-4,TRBJ1-1,.,.,TGTGCCAGCAGCTTGGCCGCAGGCCCGGGTACTGAAGCTTTCTTT,CASSLAAGPGTEAFF
12,TRBV7-2,TRBJ1-1,.,.,TGTGCCAGCAGCTTAAGGGGGAGGGAAGCTTTCTTT,CASSLRGREAFF
15,TRBV5-6,TRBJ2-7,.,.,TGTGCCAGCAGCCCCATCGGGGGACTCTCCTACGAGCAGTACTTC,CASSPIGGLSYEQYF
15,TRBV10-3,TRBJ1-2,.,.,TGTGCCATCAGTGAAACGGGGGGATACGGCTATGGCTACACCTTC,CAISETGGYGYGYTF
15,TRBV27,TRBJ1-6,TRBD1,.,TGTGCCAGCAGTTTAGAATGGACAGGCGATTCACCCCTCCACTTT,CASSLEWTGDSPLHF